The 16 T cell receptor beta chains listed next were all sequenced from one sample in a study of T cell responses to AZD1222 COVID-19 vaccine. Using immunoSEQ multiplex PCR, the repertoire was profiled, and TCRdb retains in-frame clones only, with some absent. Here the sample spans 85,000 to 100,000 clones, 80% to 95% being singletons. The specimen was peripheral blood, collected 28 days after the second AZD1222 dose. The receptors stem from an adult who received the AZD1222 COVID-19 vaccine.

This clone has just a few counts. The V and J genes are TRBV14 and TRBJ1-1; maybe TRBD1 (5 bases). The CDR3 is 15 residues long. V was clipped by 0 bases and J by 6 bases, with 14 bases between them. Germline loops: CDR1 SGHDN, CDR2 FVKESK. The CDR3 here is CASSQDPMGLAEAFF. The CDR3 bases are TGTGCCAGCAGCCAAGATCCGATGGGGCTCGCTGAAGCTTTCTTT.

The chain joins TRBV28 to TRBJ1-1; D is uncertain. V dropped 5 bases and J dropped 4 bases, with 14 bases sitting between them. This CDR3 comprises 14 residues. The germline CDR1 and CDR2 sequences are MDHEN and SYDVKM. Here the CDR3 reads CASSDPQATTEAFF. Here the CDR3 DNA reads TGTGCCAGCAGTGATCCCCAGGCGACCACTGAAGCTTTCTTT.

Only a few counts were recorded for this clone. The V gene is TRBV3-1 (or the pseudogene TRBV3-2), the J gene TRBJ1-6; tentative D call: TRBD1 (5 bases). Trimming stripped 0 bases from V and 8 bases from J, with 8 bases between. Per germline, CDR1 LGHDT and CDR2 YNNKEL (reference sequence). The CDR3 totals 14 residues. DNA of the CDR3: TGTGCCAGCAGCCAAGATCCCAGGGATTCACCCCTCCACTTT. Amino acid sequence: CASSQDPRDSPLHF.

The CDR3 reads CAWSRGVYEQYF. In DNA form, the CDR3 reads TGTGCCTGGAGTCGGGGGGTCTACGAGCAGTACTTC. The chain has TRBV30 and TRBJ2-7, with 7 bases matching TRBD2. Germline trimming cut 2 bases from V and 3 bases from J; bases unmatched to any gene: 1. The CDR3 is 12 residues long. From germline, CDR1 is GTSNPN and CDR2 SVGIG (reference sequence). The variable domain in full, completed from reference TRBV30 and TRBJ2-7, reads SQTIHQWPATLVQPVGSPLSLECTVEGTSNPNLYWYRQAAGRGLQLLFYSVGIGQISSEVPQNLSASRPQDRQFILSSKKLLLSDSGFYLCAWSRGVYEQYFGPGTRLTVT.

This clone has a single count. The V call is TRBV29-1, the J call TRBJ1-1; D gene uncertain. The germline V and J ends were trimmed by 7 bases and 0 bases, with 15 bases remaining between them. The CDR3 length is 14 residues. Germline values: CDR1 SQVTM, CDR2 ANQGSEA. CDR3 coding DNA: TGCAGCGCCACCAGCGGGCAGATGAACACTGAAGCTTTCTTT. It encodes CSATSGQMNTEAFF.

This clone was counted between two and nine times. The J gene is TRBJ1-2, the V gene TRBV6-5; 9 bases match TRBD1. The CDR3 totals 14 residues. J lost 8 bases, V lost 5 bases, and 9 bases had no gene match. Germline V CDR1 and CDR2: MNHEY, SVGAGI. CDR3 nucleotides: TGTGCCAGCAGTAAACAACAGGGGGCCAGGGGCTACACCTTC. Translating it yields CASSKQQGARGYTF.

This chain connects TRBV27 to TRBJ2-1, with TRBD1 matching over 9 bases. CDR1 is MNHEY, CDR2 SMNVEV, per germline (reference sequence). The CDR3 runs to 18 residues. After removal of 3 bases from V and 5 bases from J, the junction contained 14 bases not matched to a gene. CDR3 sequence (DNA): TGTGCCAGCAGTTTGGTTCCCGGTGGGGACAGGGAGAACAATGAGCAGTTCTTC. Protein: CASSLVPGGDRENNEQFF.

J is TRBJ1-5 and V is TRBV5-6; tentative D call: TRBD1 (6 bases). V lost 2 bases to trimming and J lost 9 bases, with 12 bases between them. Germline lookup yields CDR1 SGHDT and CDR2 YYEEEE. The CDR3 is 13 residues long. The chain's CDR3 is CASSFWGAAPQHF. CDR3 bases: TGTGCCAGCAGCTTTTGGGGGGCCGCGCCCCAGCATTTT.

This chain connects TRBV28 to TRBJ2-7; D might be TRBD1 (6 bases). Trimming removed 4 bases from V and 1 base from J, with 11 bases in between. CDR3 length equals 14 residues. The germline V gene has CDR1 MDHEN and CDR2 SYDVKM. The CDR3 nucleotides are TGTGCCAGCAGTTCCTTGACAGGTTCCTACGAGCAGTACTTC. Translation gives CASSSLTGSYEQYF.

The chain combines TRBV29-1 with TRBJ2-7; the match to TRBD1 covers 8 bases. This CDR3 has 17 amino acids. V lost 7 bases to trimming and J lost 0 bases; unmatched junction nucleotides: 17. The germline V gene encodes CDR1 SQVTM and CDR2 ANQGSEA. CDR3 sequence reads: CSALLFLGDRSSYEQYF. For the CDR3, the DNA is TGCAGCGCCTTGTTGTTCCTGGGGGACAGGAGCTCCTACGAGCAGTACTTC.

The chain recombines TRBV6-6 with TRBJ1-4; TRBD1 aligns across 9 bases. Germline V CDR1 and CDR2: MNHNY, SVGAGI (reference sequence). The CDR3 loop spans 15 amino acids. V shed 6 bases and J 8 bases; nucleotides not matched to a gene: 10. The DNA of the CDR3 is TGTGCCAGCAGCTGGCTACAGGGGGCCAGGGAAAAACTGTTTTTT. Translated, it gives CASSWLQGAREKLFF.

This clone has a handful of counts. The chain has TRBV1 and TRBJ2-1. TRBV1 is a pseudogene segment. This CDR3 has 17 residues. The CDR3 protein is CTSSHPPRSRGGDEQFF. DNA for the CDR3: TGCACCAGCAGCCACCCCCCCCGGAGCAGGGGGGGCGATGAGCAGTTCTTC.

The chain has TRBV28 and TRBJ2-5; the D is unclear. The length of the CDR3 is 13 residues. Germline lookup yields CDR1 MDHEN and CDR2 SYDVKM. V was shortened by 1 base and J by 6 bases, with 9 bases between the two germline ends. The CDR3, as DNA: TGTGCCAGCAGTTTATTATCCCCGAAGACCCAGTACTTC. As protein: CASSLLSPKTQYF.

The CDR3 coding sequence is TGTGCCAGCAGTGACGTCTCCAGCCTCAATCAGCCCCAGCATTTT. Its translation is CASSDVSSLNQPQHF. The V and J genes are TRBV6-1 and TRBJ1-5; D is undetermined. The CDR3 contains 15 residues. V was clipped by 3 bases and J by 3 bases, with 12 bases between them. Germline V gene sequence: CDR1 MNHNS, CDR2 SASEGT.

The gene calls are TRBV11-2 and TRBJ2-7; D not resolved. Between the trimmed V and J ends, which lost 1 base and 0 bases, there was a span of 16 bases. CDR1 and CDR2 from the germline V gene are SGHAT and FQNNGV. The CDR3 runs 17 residues. CDR3 bases: TGTGCCAGCAGCTTAGCCCCCAGGTCCTCGAGCTCCTACGAGCAGTACTTC. Translating it yields CASSLAPRSSSSYEQYF.

The chain combines TRBV12-1 with TRBJ2-1; TRBD2 reflects the table's D call only, with no check against the DNA. TRBV12-1 is an annotated pseudogene. This CDR3 spans 18 amino acids. The CDR3 reads CASRGVGGNSPSYNEQFF. The DNA of the CDR3 is TGTGCCAGCAGGGGGGTAGGCGGGAATTCCCCCTCCTACAATGAGCAGTTCTTC.